This note documents a single T cell receptor beta chain sequence. What it recognizes is unknown. The sample comes from a study of immune evolution from preneoplasia to lung adenocarcinoma. General study points: Highest clonality occurred in KRAS-mutant, not EGFR-mutant or double wild-type, nodules.

CDR3 length: 14 residues. The germline gives CDR1 SGDLS, CDR2 YYNGEE. Deletions cut 3 bases from V and 5 bases from J, with 11 bases between. Clones were sequenced by immunoSEQ multiplex PCR, and TCRdb holds only the in-frame ones, with some missing. The table includes several thousand clones, 75% to 90% detected once. Sequencing input: FFPE atypical adenomatous hyperplasia tissue from the lung. Regarding subset: atypical adenomatous hyperplasia (AAH), lung preneoplasia. The sequence was obtained from a person aged 70 to 79 with lung adenocarcinoma. V and J are TRBV9 and TRBJ2-2; no definite D call. The CDR3 DNA reads TGTGCCAGCAGCGCGACCCTGCTTACCGGGGAGCTGTTTTTT. It is translated as CASSATLLTGELFF. Together with reference TRBV9 and TRBJ2-2, the CDR3 gives the full variable domain: DSGVTQTPKHLITATGQRVTLRCSPRSGDLSVYWYQQSLDQGLQFLIQYYNGEERAKGNILERFSAQQFPDLHSELNLSSLELGDSALYFCASSATLLTGELFFGEGSRLTVL.